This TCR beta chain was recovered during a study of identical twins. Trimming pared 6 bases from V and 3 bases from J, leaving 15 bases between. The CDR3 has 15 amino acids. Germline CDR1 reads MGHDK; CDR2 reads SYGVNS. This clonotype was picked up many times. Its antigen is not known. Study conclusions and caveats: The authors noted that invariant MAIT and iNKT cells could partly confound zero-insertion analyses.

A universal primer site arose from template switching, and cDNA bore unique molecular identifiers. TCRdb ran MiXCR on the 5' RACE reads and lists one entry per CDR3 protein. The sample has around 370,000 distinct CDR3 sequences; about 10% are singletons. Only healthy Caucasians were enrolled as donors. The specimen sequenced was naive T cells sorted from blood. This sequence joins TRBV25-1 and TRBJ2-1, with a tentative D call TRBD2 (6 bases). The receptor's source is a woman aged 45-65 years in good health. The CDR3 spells CASSAYGGVYNEQFF. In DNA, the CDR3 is TGTGCCAGCAGCGCATACGGCGGGGTCTACAATGAGCAGTTCTTC.